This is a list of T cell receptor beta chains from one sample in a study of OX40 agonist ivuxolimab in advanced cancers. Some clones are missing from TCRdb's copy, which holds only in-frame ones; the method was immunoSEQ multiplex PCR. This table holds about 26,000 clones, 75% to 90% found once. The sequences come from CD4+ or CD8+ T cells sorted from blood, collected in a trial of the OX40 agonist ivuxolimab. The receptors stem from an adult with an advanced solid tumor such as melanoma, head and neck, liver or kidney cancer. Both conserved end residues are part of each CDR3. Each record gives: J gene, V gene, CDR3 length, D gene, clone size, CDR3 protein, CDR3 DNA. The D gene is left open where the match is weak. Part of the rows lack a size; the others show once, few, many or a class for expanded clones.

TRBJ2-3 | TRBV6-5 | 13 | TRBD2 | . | CASSYGTSGAQYF | TGTGCCAGCAGTTACGGGACTAGCGGAGCGCAGTATTTT
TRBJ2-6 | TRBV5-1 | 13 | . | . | CASSLDLANVLTF | TGCGCCAGCAGCTTAGATCTCGCCAACGTCCTGACTTTC
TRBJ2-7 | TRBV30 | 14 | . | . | CAWSRLQRTYEQYF | TGTGCCTGGTCCCGGCTACAGAGAACCTACGAGCAGTACTTC
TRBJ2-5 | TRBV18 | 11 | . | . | CASSYQETQYF | TGTGCCAGCTCATACCAAGAGACCCAGTACTTC
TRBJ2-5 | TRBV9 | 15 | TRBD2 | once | CASSVGLAFEETQYF | TGTGCCAGCAGCGTAGGACTAGCGTTTGAGGAGACCCAGTACTTC
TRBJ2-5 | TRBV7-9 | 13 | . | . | CASRSGPQETQYF | TGTGCCAGCAGATCCGGGCCCCAAGAGACCCAGTACTTC
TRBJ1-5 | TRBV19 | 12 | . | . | CASSNLGQPQHF | TGTGCCAGTAGTAATTTGGGTCAGCCCCAGCATTTT
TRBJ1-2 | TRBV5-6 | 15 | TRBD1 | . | CASSLYRGGNYGYTF | TGTGCCAGCAGCTTGTACAGGGGAGGTAACTATGGCTACACCTTC
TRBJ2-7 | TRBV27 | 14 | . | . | CASSPTGNSYEQYF | TGTGCCAGCAGTCCCACAGGGAACTCCTACGAGCAGTACTTC
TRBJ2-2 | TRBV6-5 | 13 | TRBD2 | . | CASSGGVTGELFF | TGTGCCAGCAGTGGGGGGGTAACCGGGGAGCTGTTTTTT
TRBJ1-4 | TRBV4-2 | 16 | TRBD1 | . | CASSQDPGQINEKLFF | TGTGCCAGCAGCCAAGACCCGGGACAGATTAATGAAAAACTGTTTTTT
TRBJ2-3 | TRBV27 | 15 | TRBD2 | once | CASSLSTGGTDTQYF | TGTGCCAGCAGTTTATCGACGGGGGGAACAGATACGCAGTATTTT
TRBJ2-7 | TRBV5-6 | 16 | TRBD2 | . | CASSLDMTSGKYEQYF | TGTGCCAGCAGCTTGGATATGACTAGCGGAAAGTACGAGCAGTACTTC
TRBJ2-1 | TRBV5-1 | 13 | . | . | CASRGVLYNEQFF | TGCGCCAGCAGGGGGGTACTCTACAATGAGCAGTTCTTC
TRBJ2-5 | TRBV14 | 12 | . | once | CASSRHLGWQYF | TGTGCCAGCAGCCGCCACCTAGGGTGGCAGTACTTC
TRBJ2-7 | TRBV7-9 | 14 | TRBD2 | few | CASSLALAGAEQYF | TGTGCCAGCAGCTTAGCACTAGCGGGAGCCGAGCAGTACTTC
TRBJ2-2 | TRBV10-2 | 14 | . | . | CASSLTTNTGELFF | TGCGCCAGCAGTCTCACAACGAACACCGGGGAGCTGTTTTTT
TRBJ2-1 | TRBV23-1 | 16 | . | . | CASRLAGVEVGNEQFF | TGCGCCAGCAGGCTAGCAGGGGTCGAAGTAGGAAATGAGCAGTTCTTC
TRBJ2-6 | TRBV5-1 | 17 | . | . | CASRQKGSQSRANVLTF | TGCGCCAGCCGTCAAAAAGGTTCACAAAGTCGGGCCAACGTCCTGACTTTC
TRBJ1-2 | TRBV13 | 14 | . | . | CASSLGGQLYGYTF | TGTGCCAGCAGCTTAGGGGGCCAGCTCTATGGCTACACCTTC
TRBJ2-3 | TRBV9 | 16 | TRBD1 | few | CASSALRQGAADTQYF | TGTGCCAGCAGCGCTCTCAGACAGGGGGCGGCAGATACGCAGTATTTT
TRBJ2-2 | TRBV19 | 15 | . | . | CASSIVGTNTGELFF | TGTGCCAGTAGTATTGTGGGGACGAACACCGGGGAGCTGTTTTTT
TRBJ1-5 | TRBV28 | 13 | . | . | CATSFGVNQPQHF | TGTGCCACCTCATTCGGGGTTAATCAGCCCCAGCATTTT
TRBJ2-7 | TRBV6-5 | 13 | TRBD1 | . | CASSLSRGYQQYF | TGTGCCAGCAGCCTCTCCAGGGGGTACCAGCAGTACTTC
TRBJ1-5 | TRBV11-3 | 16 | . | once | CASSFVVGPGGMAQHF | TGTGCCAGCAGCTTTGTGGTCGGGCCAGGCGGCATGGCCCAGCATTTT
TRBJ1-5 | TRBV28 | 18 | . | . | CASRITGPYSVSNQPQHF | TGTGCCAGCAGGATTACCGGACCCTACAGTGTTAGCAATCAGCCCCAGCATTTT
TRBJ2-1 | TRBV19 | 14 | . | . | CASSSLLNWNEQFF | TGTGCCAGTAGTTCCCTGCTGAATTGGAATGAGCAGTTCTTC
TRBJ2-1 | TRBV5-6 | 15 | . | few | CASSLEGGWLDEQFF | TGTGCCAGCAGCTTGGAAGGGGGGTGGCTCGATGAGCAGTTCTTC
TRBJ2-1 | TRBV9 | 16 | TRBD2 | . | CASSSLAGGSYNEQFF | TGTGCCAGCAGCTCTCTAGCGGGGGGGTCCTACAATGAGCAGTTCTTC
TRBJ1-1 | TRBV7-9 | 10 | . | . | CASSDREAFF | TGTGCCAGCAGCGACAGGGAAGCTTTCTTT
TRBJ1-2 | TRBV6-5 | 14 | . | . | CASSSNRVYYGYTF | TGTGCCAGCAGTTCCAACAGGGTTTACTATGGCTACACCTTC
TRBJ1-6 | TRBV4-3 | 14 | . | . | CASRPRGFNSPLHF | TGCGCCAGCAGACCCAGGGGCTTTAATTCACCCCTCCACTTT
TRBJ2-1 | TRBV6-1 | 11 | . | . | CASRRSVEQFF | TGTGCCAGTCGACGGAGCGTTGAGCAGTTCTTC
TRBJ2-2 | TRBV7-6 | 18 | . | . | CASSFEGWRAGDTGELFF | TGTGCCAGCAGCTTTGAGGGTTGGCGAGCTGGTGACACCGGGGAGCTGTTTTTT
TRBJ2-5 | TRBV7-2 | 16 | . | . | CASSLMAREEIETQYF | TGTGCCAGCAGCTTAATGGCGAGGGAAGAGATAGAGACCCAGTACTTC
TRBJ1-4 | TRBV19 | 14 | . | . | CASSKDSINEKLFF | TGTGCCAGTAGTAAGGACAGCATTAATGAAAAACTGTTTTTT
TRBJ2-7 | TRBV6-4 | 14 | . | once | CASIRFFYSYEQYF | TGTGCCAGCATACGGTTTTTCTACTCCTACGAGCAGTACTTC
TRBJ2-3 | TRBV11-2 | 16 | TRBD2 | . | CASSSLAGGPTDTQYF | TGTGCCAGCAGCTCACTAGCGGGGGGGCCAACAGATACGCAGTATTTT
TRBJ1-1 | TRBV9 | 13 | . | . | CASSGLGGTEAFF | TGTGCCAGCAGCGGGCTCGGGGGCACTGAAGCTTTCTTT
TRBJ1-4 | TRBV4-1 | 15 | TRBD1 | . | CASSHGQGTGEKLFF | TGCGCCAGCAGCCACGGGCAGGGGACAGGGGAAAAACTGTTTTTT
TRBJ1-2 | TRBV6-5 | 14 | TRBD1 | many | CASKLTGGNYGYTF | TGTGCCAGCAAACTGACAGGGGGGAACTATGGCTACACCTTC
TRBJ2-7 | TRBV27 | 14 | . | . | CASSGDTGPYEQYF | TGTGCCAGCAGTGGAGACACAGGTCCCTACGAGCAGTACTTC
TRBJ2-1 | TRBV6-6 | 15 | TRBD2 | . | CASSLLAGGYNEQFF | TGTGCCAGCAGTCTGCTAGCGGGAGGGTACAATGAGCAGTTCTTC
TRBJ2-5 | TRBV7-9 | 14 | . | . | CASSFATSLQTQYF | TGTGCCAGCAGCTTTGCGACTAGTCTGCAGACCCAGTACTTC
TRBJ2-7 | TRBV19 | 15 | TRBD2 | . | CASSIGTSGRNEQYF | TGTGCCAGTAGTATAGGGACTAGCGGGAGGAACGAGCAGTACTTC
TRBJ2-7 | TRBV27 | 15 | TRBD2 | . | CASSASGVGSYEQYF | TGTGCCAGCAGTGCGAGCGGGGTCGGAAGTTACGAGCAGTACTTC
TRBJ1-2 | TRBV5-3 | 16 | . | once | CARSCRPQDQWYGYTF | TGTGCCAGAAGCTGCCGTCCACAGGACCAATGGTATGGCTACACCTTC
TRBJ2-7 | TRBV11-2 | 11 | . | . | CASSLNYEQYF | TGTGCCAGCAGCTTAAACTACGAGCAGTACTTC
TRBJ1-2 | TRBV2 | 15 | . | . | CASSEGQGSNYGYTF | TGTGCCAGCAGTGAAGGGCAGGGGAGTAACTATGGCTACACCTTC
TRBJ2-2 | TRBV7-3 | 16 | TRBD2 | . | CASSLRLAGVTGELFF | TGTGCCAGCAGCTTACGGCTAGCGGGAGTTACCGGGGAGCTGTTTTTT
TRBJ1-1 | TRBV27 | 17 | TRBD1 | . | CASSLLGGQGRNTEAFF | TGTGCCAGCAGTTTATTAGGGGGACAGGGTAGGAACACTGAAGCTTTCTTT
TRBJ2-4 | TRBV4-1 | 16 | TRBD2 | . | CASSPGGAQGKNIQYF | TGCGCCAGCAGCCCGGGAGGAGCGCAGGGCAAAAACATTCAGTACTTC
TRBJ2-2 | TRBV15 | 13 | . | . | CATSRDDTGELFF | TGTGCCACCAGCAGAGACGACACCGGGGAGCTGTTTTTT
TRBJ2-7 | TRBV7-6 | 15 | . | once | CASSLGGPRSYEQYF | TGTGCCAGCAGCTTAGGGGGACCCCGCTCCTACGAGCAGTACTTC
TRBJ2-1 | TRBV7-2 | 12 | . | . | CASSLPYNEQFF | TGTGCCAGCAGCTTACCTTACAATGAGCAGTTCTTC
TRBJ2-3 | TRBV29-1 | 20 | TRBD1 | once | CSVDRPGAGTASTSTDTQYF | TGCAGCGTTGACCGACCAGGGGCCGGGACAGCCTCAACTAGCACAGATACGCAGTATTTT
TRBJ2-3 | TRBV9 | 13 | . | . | CASSAARTDTQYF | TGTGCCAGCAGCGCCGCGAGGACAGATACGCAGTATTTT
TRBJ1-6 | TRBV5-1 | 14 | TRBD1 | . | CASSWTGPNSPLHF | TGCGCCAGCAGCTGGACAGGTCCCAATTCACCCCTCCACTTT
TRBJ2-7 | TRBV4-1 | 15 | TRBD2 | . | CASSHTSGGDYEQYF | TGCGCCAGCAGCCATACTAGCGGGGGGGACTACGAGCAGTACTTC